A selection of T cell receptor beta chains follows, all from one sample in a study of CD8 T cells in ankylosing spondylitis. TCRdb independently ran MiXCR on the 5' RACE reads; one entry per CDR3 protein. The sample has fewer than 650,000 distinct CDR3 sequences, about an eighth seen once. The specimen was blood, either unsorted or a sorted T cell fraction (not recorded which). These receptors all stem from a male donor with ankylosing spondylitis. CDR3s include the opening cysteine and the closing phenylalanine or tryptophan. Fields, in order: V gene, J gene, clone size, D gene, CDR3 DNA, CDR3 protein. A D gene is named only where the DNA matches it firmly. The size of a clone is reported for some rows only, either as once, few or many, or as a class for expanded clones.

>TRBV27|TRBJ2-7|NA|NA
TGTGCCAGCAGCACTGGACTGAACTCCTACGAGCAGTACTTC
CASSTGLNSYEQYF
>TRBV7-2|TRBJ2-3|NA|NA
TGTGCCAGCAGCTTATTTGGCTTCAGCGGCGGCACAGATACGCAGTATTTT
CASSLFGFSGGTDTQYF
>TRBV6-6|TRBJ2-5|many|NA
TGTGCCAGCAGTTACTCGCGAGAGACCCAGTACTTC
CASSYSRETQYF
>TRBV7-9|TRBJ1-2|few|TRBD1
TGTGCCAGCGGACAGGCTATCGACTATGGCTACACCTTC
CASGQAIDYGYTF
>TRBV20-1|TRBJ2-7|NA|NA
TGCAGTGCTAGTCCGGCTTTTAACTACGAGCAGTACTTC
CSASPAFNYEQYF
>TRBV29-1|TRBJ1-3|few|NA
TGCAGCGTTGTGGGGTCTGGAAACACCATATATTTT
CSVVGSGNTIYF
>TRBV20-1|TRBJ2-7|few|TRBD2
TGCAGTGCTGTAGGATCGGGAGGATCCTACGAGCAGTACTTC
CSAVGSGGSYEQYF
>TRBV11-2|TRBJ2-7|few|NA
TGTGCCAGCAGCTTAAACCGGGACGTCTCCTACGAGCAGTACTTC
CASSLNRDVSYEQYF
>TRBV6-2/TRBV6-3|TRBJ2-5|NA|NA
TGTGCCAGCGGTAATAGGGAGACCCAGTACTTC
CASGNRETQYF
>TRBV20-1|TRBJ2-3|few|TRBD2
TGCAGTGCTAGCGCAGCGGGAGGGGTAGATACGCAGTATTTT
CSASAAGGVDTQYF
>TRBV5-1|TRBJ1-5|few|TRBD1
TGCGCCAGCAGCTTGACAGGGGAGAGGGAGCCCCAGCATTTT
CASSLTGEREPQHF
>TRBV5-1|TRBJ1-4|many|NA
TGCGCCAGCAGCTACGAGGCAACTAATGAAAAACTGTTTTTT
CASSYEATNEKLFF
>TRBV6-1|TRBJ2-3|NA|NA
TGTGCCAGCAGTGCCCCCGGTACAGATACGCAGTATTTT
CASSAPGTDTQYF
>TRBV2|TRBJ2-3|NA|TRBD2
TGTGCCAGCACGGCGGGAGCCACAGATACGCAGTATTTT
CASTAGATDTQYF
>TRBV4-2|TRBJ2-7|few|NA
TGTGCCAGAGCAGGGAAAATCTACGAGCAGTACTTC
CARAGKIYEQYF
>TRBV6-2/TRBV6-3|TRBJ2-7|many|TRBD1
TGTGCCAGCCACTTTTCCGGGACAGGCACCTACGAGCAGTACTTC
CASHFSGTGTYEQYF
>TRBV20-1|TRBJ1-5|NA|NA
TGCAGTGCTAGAGATCTTGGGGATGGGGACGGCAATCAGCCCCAGCATTTT
CSARDLGDGDGNQPQHF
>TRBV12-3/TRBV12-4|TRBJ1-5|many|NA
TGTGCCAGCAGCTCTCCCCGGCAACCGAATCAGCCCCAGCATTTT
CASSSPRQPNQPQHF
>TRBV18|TRBJ2-6|few|NA
TGTGCCAGCTCACCCCGCGGGGACAGCTTCTCTGGGGCCAACGTCCTGACTTTC
CASSPRGDSFSGANVLTF
>TRBV12-3/TRBV12-4|TRBJ2-3|NA|TRBD1
TGTGCCAGCACCTCATCCGGGACAGGGATTACAGATACGCAGTATTTT
CASTSSGTGITDTQYF
>TRBV11-2|TRBJ1-2|NA|NA
TGTGCCAGCAGCTCCGGGACTTTCGGAGGCTACACCTTC
CASSSGTFGGYTF
>TRBV2|TRBJ1-6|few|TRBD1
TGTGCCAGCAGATTGGGACAGGGCAATTCACCCCTCCACTTT
CASRLGQGNSPLHF
>TRBV20-1|TRBJ1-2|few|NA
TGCAGTGCTAGAGATAATCGGGGCTGGAGATTTAGCTACACCTTC
CSARDNRGWRFSYTF
>TRBV29-1|TRBJ2-1|many|TRBD2
TGCAGCGCGCGGGAGAACTTTTACAATGAGCAGTTCTTC
CSARENFYNEQFF
>TRBV29-1|TRBJ2-2|NA|NA
TGCAGCGTGAGTCTTAGCGGAGGCGGGACCGGGGAGCTGTTTTTT
CSVSLSGGGTGELFF
>TRBV29-1|TRBJ1-1|few|NA
TGCAGCGTTGCCCCCAGGGTGAGGAACACTGAAGCTTTCTTT
CSVAPRVRNTEAFF
>TRBV7-2|TRBJ2-1|few|TRBD2
TGTGCCAGCAGCTTAGGTGGTAGCGGGATTTACGATGAGCAGTTCTTC
CASSLGGSGIYDEQFF
>TRBV20-1|TRBJ2-3|few|TRBD2
TGCATTCCCAGACGCGGGGGGTGGGTGACAGATACGCAGTATTTT
CIPRRGGWVTDTQYF
>TRBV27|TRBJ2-1|many|NA
TGTGCCAGCAGTCCAAGAATAGCCCCCTCCTACAATGAGCAGTTCTTC
CASSPRIAPSYNEQFF
>TRBV14|TRBJ2-1|many|NA
TGTGCCAGCAGCGAGAGAGGGGGGGCTCTCAATGAGCAGTTCTTC
CASSERGGALNEQFF
>TRBV7-2|TRBJ2-5|NA|TRBD2
TGTGCCAGCAGTCAACTAGCGGGCGGAGAGACCCAGTACTTC
CASSQLAGGETQYF
>TRBV14|TRBJ2-3|few|TRBD2
TGTGCCAGCAGCCAAGAACAGGGACTAGCGACAGATACGCAGTATTTT
CASSQEQGLATDTQYF
>TRBV20-1|TRBJ2-3|NA|NA
TGCAGTGCCGAGGGGCTAGCTGGCTACACAGATACGCAGTATTTT
CSAEGLAGYTDTQYF
>TRBV10-2|TRBJ2-5|few|NA
TGCGCCAGCAGTGTGGGAGCGTGGGAGACCCAGTACTTC
CASSVGAWETQYF
>TRBV7-9|TRBJ1-1|few|NA
TGTGCCAGCAGCTTAGATATTCCAGGGAACACTGAAGCTTTCTTT
CASSLDIPGNTEAFF
>TRBV5-6|TRBJ2-7|NA|NA
TGTGCCAGCAGCTCCGTAGGACACGGGCCCTACGAGCAGTACTTC
CASSSVGHGPYEQYF
>TRBV5-5|TRBJ1-2|many|NA
TGTGCCAGCAGCATCCGGGACGGAGCTAACTATGGCTACACCTTC
CASSIRDGANYGYTF
>TRBV20-1|TRBJ2-5|NA|NA
TGCAGTGCTTATCGGGCACTTCAAGAGACCCAGTACTTC
CSAYRALQETQYF
>TRBV5-1|TRBJ1-2|many|NA
TGCGCCAGCAGCTTGGCACGGGCTACGACTAACTATGGCTACACCTTC
CASSLARATTNYGYTF
>TRBV6-1|TRBJ1-2|few|TRBD1
TGTGCCAGCAGGACCGGGACAGGAATTAACTATGGCTACACCTTC
CASRTGTGINYGYTF
>TRBV4-1|TRBJ2-1|NA|NA
TGCGCCAGCAGCCAAGAGGGGCAGTGGGATGAGCAGTTCTTC
CASSQEGQWDEQFF
>TRBV27|TRBJ2-7|few|NA
TGTGCCAGCAGTTTGTTAGGCAGGGTACCTAACGAGCAGTACTTC
CASSLLGRVPNEQYF
>TRBV20-1|TRBJ1-2|NA|NA
TGCAGTGCTAGTAATAGCAGGGACTTCTATGGCTACACCTTC
CSASNSRDFYGYTF
>TRBV20-1|TRBJ2-7|many|NA
TGCAGTGCTCCGAACCCCGGGACATCCACCTACGAGCAGTACTTC
CSAPNPGTSTYEQYF
>TRBV20-1|TRBJ2-1|NA|TRBD2
TGCAGTGCCCAGGACCCGGACGAGCCCCCTAGCGGATATTACAATGAGCAGTTCTTC
CSAQDPDEPPSGYYNEQFF
>TRBV21-1|TRBJ1-2|few|NA
TGTGCCAGCAGCAAAGACGGGACAGAACCCTATGGCTACACCTTC
CASSKDGTEPYGYTF
>TRBV11-2|TRBJ2-2|NA|TRBD2
TGTGCCAGCAGCCTTCGACTAGCGGGAGATTCTCAGTTCGCGAACACCGGGGAGCTGTTTTTT
CASSLRLAGDSQFANTGELFF
>TRBV11-3|TRBJ2-1|many|TRBD2
TGTGCCAGCAGCGGGTTTAGCGGGAGCTCCTACAATGAGCAGTTCTTC
CASSGFSGSSYNEQFF
>TRBV12-3/TRBV12-4|TRBJ2-7|NA|NA
TGTGCCAGCAGTTTATTCGGCGACACCGCCTACGAGCAGTACTTC
CASSLFGDTAYEQYF
>TRBV28|TRBJ1-6|NA|TRBD1
TGTGCCAGCAGCCCCGGGACAGCATATTCACCCCTCCACTTT
CASSPGTAYSPLHF
>TRBV7-2|TRBJ1-1|NA|NA
TGTGCCAGCAGCGCCGTCGATTATGCTGAAGCTTTCTTT
CASSAVDYAEAFF
>TRBV5-8|TRBJ2-1|few|TRBD2
TGTGCCAGCAGCCATTGGTCGGGAGGGGACAATGAGCAGTTCTTC
CASSHWSGGDNEQFF
>TRBV9|TRBJ1-2|NA|TRBD1
TGTGCCAGCACCTTCAGGGGGGGCGACTATGGCTACACCTTC
CASTFRGGDYGYTF
>TRBV24-1|TRBJ2-1|NA|TRBD2
TGTGCCACCAGTGATTTGCCGGGACTAGCGGGAGGGGACAATGAGCAGTTCTTC
CATSDLPGLAGGDNEQFF